This T cell receptor beta chain was sequenced during a study of blood T cell repertoires in COVID-19. Study as a whole: The samples span acute and convalescent COVID-19 from the United States, Italy and Spain. PBMCs, B-cell-depleted T cells, or T cells were the source of the cDNA or gDNA that made up the material.

Under the authors' procedure: Nucleated cell counts were estimated from reference gene primer amplification. Profiling relied on immunoSEQ multiplex PCR, and the TCRdb table lists in-frame clones only, not all of them. Clone size and the V and J calls come from that table; the DNA yielded D and trimming. The sample has about 200,000 clones, around 89% seen once. The CDR3 sequence is 14 residues long. Germline CDR1 MNHEY, CDR2 SMNVEV (reference sequence). J gave up 6 bases and V 5 bases, and 5 bases lay outside the gene matches. What was sequenced was peripheral blood. The chain is built from TRBV27 and TRBJ1-5; 9 bases match TRBD1. The source of this sequence is a human donor in a cohort sampled during active COVID-19. The CDR3 nucleotides are TGTGCCAGCAGTCCGGACAGGGGCGGTCAGCCCCAGCATTTT. It is translated as CASSPDRGGQPQHF.